What follows describes a single T cell receptor (beta chain). The antigen is unknown. DNA loading was fixed at around 0.35 ug for all bulk PBMC samples. Here immunoSEQ multiplex PCR was the method, and the copy in TCRdb shows in-frame clones only, minus some. The sample has around 26,000 clones; around 88% are singletons. The sample's time point: pre-treatment baseline. The record originates from a study of blood T cell dynamics during melanoma immunotherapy. At the level of the study: Metastatic melanoma patients received first-line pembrolizumab or nivolumab plus ipilimumab. Study results and caveats: Disease-control patients' PBMC repertoires became either more clonal or more diverse at W3. Clones driving repertoire changes may be melanoma-specific or general immune activation.

The CDR3 is 15 amino acids. Trimming removed 3 bases from V and 2 bases from J; junction bases left unmatched: 4. Germline-derived CDR1 and CDR2 are SNHLY and FYNNEI. The sample was blood, taken from a patient treated with checkpoint blockade. The sequence was obtained from a human donor with melanoma. The chain uses TRBV2 and TRBJ2-1, with TRBD2 identical over 7 bases. The CDR3 nucleotides are TGTGCCAGCAGTGAGGCTAGCGGTCCCTACAATGAGCAGTTCTTC. Its protein product is CASSEASGPYNEQFF.